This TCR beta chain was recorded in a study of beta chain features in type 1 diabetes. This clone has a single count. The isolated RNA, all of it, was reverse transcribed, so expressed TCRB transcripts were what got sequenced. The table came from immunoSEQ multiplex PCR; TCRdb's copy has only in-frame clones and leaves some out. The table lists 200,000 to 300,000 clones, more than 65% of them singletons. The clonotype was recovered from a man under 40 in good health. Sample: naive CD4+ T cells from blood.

CDR3 residues: CSAGGSSYEQYF. For the CDR3, the DNA is TGCAGCGCGGGTGGGTCCTCCTACGAGCAGTACTTC. The chain links TRBV29-1 to TRBJ2-7; D uncertain. The CDR3 runs 12 residues. Germline values: CDR1 SQVTM, CDR2 ANQGSEA. V was cut by 7 bases and J by 0 bases, with 10 bases left in between.